This T cell receptor (beta chain) was recovered during a study of shared clonotypes between healthy human individuals. Study results and limitations: Memory subsets generally showed smaller estimated richness than naive subsets did. Clonotype sharing across a few donors was observed for about 5.2% of naive CD4 clonotypes.

Germline CDR1 is MNHEY and CDR2 is SMNVEV (reference sequence). The CDR3 sequence is 14 residues long. The V and J ends lost 3 bases and 2 bases respectively, with 11 bases between them. Regarding this clone: What it binds is unknown.

The assay was run at deep level. Here immunoSEQ multiplex PCR was the method, and the copy in TCRdb shows in-frame clones only, minus some. The table lists over 950,000 clones, 60% to 80% of them singletons. This clonotype was obtained from a man aged 18 to 29 in good health. Some clones in this sample may be carry-over from other donors' samples. Material for sequencing was memory CD4+ T cells from PBMCs. This sample's subset: CD45RA-negative fraction. The genes are TRBV27 and TRBJ2-7; D gene uncertain. The CDR3 coding sequence is TGTGCCAGCAGTTTGGGCCCCATCCCCTACGAGCAGTACTTC. Protein product: CASSLGPIPYEQYF.